Here is one TCR beta chain with its context. What it binds is not known. This specimen comes from a study of cytomegalovirus exposure and HLA in healthy donors. Study overall: A previous analysis identified 95 million to 120 million unique TCR beta sequences derived from roughly 190 million T cells. Regarding the study as a whole: Cytomegalovirus association was listed for about 160 TCR beta chains.

Primers for the PCR totalled 60 Vbeta and 13 Jbeta. Measured with immunoSEQ multiplex PCR; TCRdb has only the in-frame clones, and not every one. The sample lists more than 50,000 clones, about 73% seen once, with roughly 21% in the top ten. CDR1 and CDR2 from the germline V gene are SGHKS and YYEKEE (reference sequence). Trimming removed 4 bases from V and 0 bases from J, with 10 bases in between. The CDR3 loop spans 15 amino acids. The receptor was isolated from an older woman in good health and CMV-seropositive. The chain couples TRBV5-5 to TRBJ2-2; weak D call: TRBD1 (5 bases). Input material: PBMCs. The CDR3 bases are TGTGCCAGCAGCCGGACAAAAGCGAACACCGGGGAGCTGTTTTTT. Translating gives CASSRTKANTGELFF. The whole variable domain, filled in from reference TRBV5-5 and TRBJ2-2, reads DAGVTQSPTHLIKTRGQQVTLRCSPISGHKSVSWYQQVLGQGPQFIFQYYEKEERGRGNFPDRFSARQFPNYSSELNVNALLLGDSALYLCASSRTKANTGELFFGEGSRLTVL.